This entry lists 6 T cell receptor beta chains sequenced from one sample in a study of CD8+CD57+ T cells in acquired aplastic anemia. Profiling of TCR beta VDJ combinations and CDR3 sequences used genomic DNA as template. TCRdb re-derived calls from the reads in MiXCR, one entry per CDR3 protein. The top ten hold roughly 8% of the sample, which has hundreds of thousands of distinct CDR3 sequences, around three fifths seen once. The sample was sorted CD4+, CD8+, or CD8+CD57+ T cells (not recorded which) from PBMCs. The receptor set was obtained from a human donor with severe aplastic anemia or a healthy control (not recorded which).

The chain joins TRBV6-5 to TRBJ2-7; unclear D gene. With 6 bases removed from V and 7 bases from J, the gap between germline ends came to 16 bases. Germline V gene sequence: CDR1 MNHEY, CDR2 SVGAGI. The CDR3 sequence is 13 residues long. CDR3 residues: CASSVANWGEQYF. CDR3 coding DNA: TGTGCCAGCAGCGTAGCTAACTGGGGAGAGCAGTACTTC.

This clonotype was picked up a small number of times. V and J are TRBV7-7 and TRBJ2-1, with 12 bases matching TRBD1. The junction had 2 bases not matched to a gene; V was cut back by 3 bases and J by 5 bases. CDR1 SSHAT and CDR2 FNYEAQ come from the germline V gene (reference sequence). The CDR3 sequence is 15 residues long. CDR3 DNA sequence: TGTGCCAGCAGCTTTGGGACAGGGGGCCACAATGAGCAGTTCTTC. Translating it yields CASSFGTGGHNEQFF.

This clonotype has only a few counts. The chain is built from TRBV5-8 and TRBJ2-3, with D perhaps assigned TRBD1 or TRBD2 (6 bases each). V was shortened by 3 bases and J by 5 bases, with 13 bases between the two germline ends. This CDR3 has 14 amino acids. CDR1 is SGHTS and CDR2 is YDEGEE in the germline V gene. This CDR3 reads CASSSGGVLDTQYF. CDR3 DNA sequence: TGTGCCAGCAGCTCCGGGGGCGTTTTAGATACGCAGTATTTT.

To note about this clonotype: The junction departs from germline at one end; a sequencing error may be responsible. The chain carries TRBV7-4 and TRBJ1-2; the D gene is possibly TRBD1 (5 bases). The CDR3 is made up of 15 amino acids. Per the germline V gene, CDR1 is SGHVT and CDR2 is SQSDAQ. The CDR3 coding sequence is TGTGCCAGCAGCGTAGAACTTGGGGCAGTTCAGGGCTACGCCTTC. Its protein is CASSVELGAVQGYAF.

Notes on this clonotype: The CDR3 does not close with the conserved phenylalanine or tryptophan, likely indicating a read error. This sequence joins TRBV7-3 and TRBJ1-1; 7 bases are shared with TRBD1. The CDR3 has 13 residues. Trimming removed 6 bases from V and 8 bases from J; junction bases left unmatched: 9. Germline assignment: CDR1 SGHTA and CDR2 FQGTGA. For the CDR3, the DNA is TGTGCCAGCAGAGGAGGGGGCGGCACGGAAGCTTTCCTT. Amino acid sequence: CASRGGGGTEAFL.

This clonotype was seen a few times. The genes are TRBV25-1 and TRBJ1-5, with D possibly being TRBD1 (6 bases). Trimming stripped 6 bases from V and 7 bases from J, with 13 bases between. CDR3 size: 13 residues. Germline CDR1 and CDR2: MGHDK and SYGVNS. The CDR3 DNA follows: TGTGCCAGCAGCCCGGGGGCCCGACAGCCCCAGCATTTT. Translating gives CASSPGARQPQHF.